Listed below are T cell receptor beta chains from one sample, sequenced in a study of T cell repertoires in cytomegalovirus infection. These receptors have no known antigen. TCRdb re-analysed the reads in MiXCR, keeping a single row per CDR3 protein. The sample includes more than 250,000 distinct CDR3 sequences, roughly 25% seen only once; the top ten take 13%. The source material was cultured PBMCs, sampled from culture after CMV antigen stimulation. The receptors come from a human donor in good health (CMV status not recorded). Some clones in this sample may be carry-over from other donors' samples. CDR3s include the opening cysteine and the closing phenylalanine or tryptophan. Fields, in order: J gene, V gene, CDR3 protein.

j_call: TRBJ1-5; v_call: TRBV12-3/TRBV12-4; cdr3_aa: CASSATSRDQPQHF
j_call: TRBJ1-6; v_call: TRBV15; cdr3_aa: CATSRDLNGNSPLHF
j_call: TRBJ2-2; v_call: TRBV7-6; cdr3_aa: CASSLRTGNGELFF
j_call: TRBJ2-5; v_call: TRBV5-1; cdr3_aa: CASRIRLTPQETQYF
j_call: TRBJ1-2; v_call: TRBV5-1; cdr3_aa: CASNIGSRTDYGYTF
j_call: TRBJ2-7; v_call: TRBV4-1; cdr3_aa: CASSHPAGTSGSEQYF
j_call: TRBJ1-2; v_call: TRBV10-3; cdr3_aa: CAIRPEGGMGTDYTF
j_call: TRBJ1-1; v_call: TRBV7-2; cdr3_aa: CASSLGGQGDTEAFF
j_call: TRBJ2-2; v_call: TRBV20-1; cdr3_aa: CSARDPWAGNANTGELFF
j_call: TRBJ1-5; v_call: TRBV19; cdr3_aa: CASSWSGQGGQPQHF
j_call: TRBJ2-2; v_call: TRBV11-3; cdr3_aa: CASRFGTVGGELFF
j_call: TRBJ2-5; v_call: TRBV6-2/TRBV6-3; cdr3_aa: CASSPQLAETQYF
j_call: TRBJ2-1; v_call: TRBV6-2/TRBV6-3; cdr3_aa: CASSTRTSGRAGSYNEQFF
j_call: TRBJ2-1; v_call: TRBV6-2/TRBV6-3; cdr3_aa: CATLLPGVSGWGFF
j_call: TRBJ2-7; v_call: TRBV12-3/TRBV12-4; cdr3_aa: CASTVGLAGGYEQYF
j_call: TRBJ1-6; v_call: TRBV7-2; cdr3_aa: CASSLWGQGAGNSPLHF
j_call: TRBJ2-7; v_call: TRBV29-1; cdr3_aa: CSASGGAGSYEQYF
j_call: TRBJ1-4; v_call: TRBV7-9; cdr3_aa: CASSLAGAEKLFF